These T cell receptor beta chains were read from a single sample in a study of T cells in Graves' hyperthyroidism and ophthalmopathy. TCRdb reprocessed the multiplex PCR reads via MiXCR and lists one record per CDR3 protein. Of over 250,000 distinct CDR3 sequences in the sample, 12% to 15% were seen once. Sequencing was done on a sample of blood. All receptors derive from a woman aged 40-49 years with Graves' ophthalmopathy. CDR3s include the opening cysteine and the closing phenylalanine or tryptophan. A D gene is named only where the DNA matches it firmly. Not every row has a clone size; where given, it reads once, few, many or a size class.

d_call: -; j_call: TRBJ2-7; v_call: TRBV7-9; clone_size: many; cdr3_nt: TGTGCCAGCAGCTGGCCCCGGGCTTTGGGCGAGCAGTACTTC; cdr3_aa: CASSWPRALGEQYF
d_call: -; j_call: TRBJ2-1; v_call: TRBV2; clone_size: many; cdr3_nt: TGTGCCAGCAGTTGGGGCACTTACAATGAGCAGTTCTTC; cdr3_aa: CASSWGTYNEQFF
d_call: TRBD2; j_call: TRBJ2-3; v_call: TRBV3-1; clone_size: many; cdr3_nt: TGTGCCAGCAGCCAAGGTCCCAGCGGGGGCCCATCTAGCACAGATACGCAGTATTTT; cdr3_aa: CASSQGPSGGPSSTDTQYF
d_call: TRBD1; j_call: TRBJ2-1; v_call: TRBV4-1; clone_size: -; cdr3_nt: TGCGCCAGCAGGCCACCAGGGGGCGCTGGCAATGAGCAGTTCTTC; cdr3_aa: CASRPPGGAGNEQFF
d_call: TRBD2; j_call: TRBJ2-4; v_call: TRBV9; clone_size: -; cdr3_nt: TGTGCCAGCAGCCCCCAGGGACTAGCGGGAGCAGATAACATTCAGTACTTC; cdr3_aa: CASSPQGLAGADNIQYF
d_call: -; j_call: TRBJ1-6; v_call: TRBV4-2; clone_size: -; cdr3_nt: TGTGCCAGCAGCCCGGCTTACGGGGGCATTTCACCCCTCCACTTT; cdr3_aa: CASSPAYGGISPLHF
d_call: -; j_call: TRBJ2-3; v_call: TRBV24-1; clone_size: many; cdr3_nt: TGTGCCACCAGTGAAGACAGGTCTAGCACAGATACGCAGTATTTT; cdr3_aa: CATSEDRSSTDTQYF
d_call: TRBD1; j_call: TRBJ1-5; v_call: TRBV6-1; clone_size: many; cdr3_nt: TGTGCCAGCAGTCGCAGCGGGACAGAATACAATCAGCCCCAGCATTTT; cdr3_aa: CASSRSGTEYNQPQHF
d_call: -; j_call: TRBJ2-3; v_call: TRBV12-3/TRBV12-4; clone_size: many; cdr3_nt: TGTGCCAGCAGTTTAAGGCTAGCTGGGCGCACAGATACGCAGTATTTT; cdr3_aa: CASSLRLAGRTDTQYF
d_call: TRBD1; j_call: TRBJ1-2; v_call: TRBV7-9; clone_size: few; cdr3_nt: TGTGCCAGCAGCTTCTACATATACCGGGACAGGGGAGATGGCTACACCTTC; cdr3_aa: CASSFYIYRDRGDGYTF
d_call: -; j_call: TRBJ2-3; v_call: TRBV10-3; clone_size: many; cdr3_nt: TGTGCCATCAGTGAGGGGGGGCGCGAGACAGATACGCAGTATTTT; cdr3_aa: CAISEGGRETDTQYF
d_call: TRBD1; j_call: TRBJ2-2; v_call: TRBV20-1; clone_size: few; cdr3_nt: TGCAGTGCTGGAAAGACAGGGGGAACCGGGGAGCTGTTTTTT; cdr3_aa: CSAGKTGGTGELFF
d_call: TRBD1; j_call: TRBJ2-1; v_call: TRBV2; clone_size: many; cdr3_nt: TGTGCCAGCAGTTATGACAGGGGCTATGAGCAGTTCTTC; cdr3_aa: CASSYDRGYEQFF
d_call: -; j_call: TRBJ1-2; v_call: TRBV7-8; clone_size: many; cdr3_nt: TGTGCCAGCAGCTTAGCGCGGGAGGGGGGGGCCTTCTATGGCTACACCTTC; cdr3_aa: CASSLAREGGAFYGYTF
d_call: -; j_call: TRBJ1-3; v_call: TRBV20-1; clone_size: -; cdr3_nt: TGCAGTGCTAGACAGGCAGACAGGAGGTCTGGAAACACCATATATTTT; cdr3_aa: CSARQADRRSGNTIYF
d_call: -; j_call: TRBJ1-2; v_call: TRBV18; clone_size: -; cdr3_nt: TGTGCCAGCTCACCAGTTTGGGACGACTATGGCTACACCTTC; cdr3_aa: CASSPVWDDYGYTF
d_call: TRBD2; j_call: TRBJ2-1; v_call: TRBV5-1; clone_size: -; cdr3_nt: TGCGCCAGCAGCGTGCTAGCGGGGGATCTTAGTGAGCAGTTCTTC; cdr3_aa: CASSVLAGDLSEQFF
d_call: TRBD1; j_call: TRBJ1-2; v_call: TRBV28; clone_size: -; cdr3_nt: TGTGCCAGCACACAGGGGAGAGCAAACTATGGCTACGCCTTC; cdr3_aa: CASTQGRANYGYAF
d_call: TRBD1; j_call: TRBJ1-2; v_call: TRBV4-1; clone_size: few; cdr3_nt: TGCGCCAGCAGCCAAACCGACAGGGGGCACGAGGGCTACACCTTC; cdr3_aa: CASSQTDRGHEGYTF
d_call: -; j_call: TRBJ2-7; v_call: TRBV28; clone_size: many; cdr3_nt: TGTGCCAGCATGGGGCTAGCTGGCGAGCAGTACTTC; cdr3_aa: CASMGLAGEQYF
d_call: -; j_call: TRBJ2-1; v_call: TRBV6-2/TRBV6-3; clone_size: few; cdr3_nt: TGTGCCAGCAGTTTTTCACCCTTCGGTGAGCAGTTCTTC; cdr3_aa: CASSFSPFGEQFF
d_call: -; j_call: TRBJ1-2; v_call: TRBV11-2; clone_size: many; cdr3_nt: TGTGCCAGCAGCCCACCAGGGTCCGGTGGCTACACCTTC; cdr3_aa: CASSPPGSGGYTF
d_call: -; j_call: TRBJ1-1; v_call: TRBV14; clone_size: once; cdr3_nt: TGTGCCAGCAGCCAAGGAAAGAACACTGAAGCTTCCTTT; cdr3_aa: CASSQGKNTEASF
d_call: -; j_call: TRBJ1-1; v_call: TRBV6-5; clone_size: many; cdr3_nt: TGTGCCAGCAGTGTAGGCCAGAGCACTGAAGCTTTCTTT; cdr3_aa: CASSVGQSTEAFF
d_call: -; j_call: TRBJ2-1; v_call: TRBV20-1; clone_size: -; cdr3_nt: TGCAGTGTAAGGGGCGCGGGTAATGAGCAGTTCTTC; cdr3_aa: CSVRGAGNEQFF
d_call: -; j_call: TRBJ2-5; v_call: TRBV13; clone_size: -; cdr3_nt: TGTGCCAGCAGCTGGGGGTACCAAGAGACCCAGTACTTC; cdr3_aa: CASSWGYQETQYF
d_call: TRBD2; j_call: TRBJ2-1; v_call: TRBV11-2; clone_size: many; cdr3_nt: TGTGCCAGCAGCTCGTTACTAGCGGGGGGCTACAATGAGCAGTTCTTC; cdr3_aa: CASSSLLAGGYNEQFF
d_call: TRBD1; j_call: TRBJ2-3; v_call: TRBV27; clone_size: -; cdr3_nt: TGTGCCAGCAGATGGACAGGGGGACTCACAGATACGCAGTATTTT; cdr3_aa: CASRWTGGLTDTQYF
d_call: -; j_call: TRBJ1-6; v_call: TRBV7-9; clone_size: many; cdr3_nt: TGTGCCAGCAGCTCACGAGACACCGGGACCCTTGAGCCCCTCCACTTT; cdr3_aa: CASSSRDTGTLEPLHF
d_call: -; j_call: TRBJ2-1; v_call: TRBV6-1; clone_size: few; cdr3_nt: TGTGCCAGCAGCAAACAGGGTTACAATGAGCAGTTCTTC; cdr3_aa: CASSKQGYNEQFF
d_call: -; j_call: TRBJ1-2; v_call: TRBV28; clone_size: -; cdr3_nt: TGTGCCAGCAGTCCCATAGTAGCTAACTATGGCTACACCTTC; cdr3_aa: CASSPIVANYGYTF
d_call: -; j_call: TRBJ2-1; v_call: TRBV6-1; clone_size: -; cdr3_nt: TGTGCCAGCAGTCTAAGAAGTAGCGGCCTCTACAATGAGCAGTTCTTC; cdr3_aa: CASSLRSSGLYNEQFF
d_call: TRBD2; j_call: TRBJ2-2; v_call: TRBV10-2; clone_size: few; cdr3_nt: TGCGCCAGCAGTGAGTTGCTAGCGGGGACAAACACCGGGGAGCTGTTTTTT; cdr3_aa: CASSELLAGTNTGELFF